The entry that follows covers one T cell receptor beta chain sequence. Its specific antigen is unknown. Base qualities were left out, and no much larger clone turns up one base away. TCR CDR3 regions were amplified from genomic DNA by multiplex PCR using the deep immunoSEQ assay. Extracted genomic DNA from each cell subset was spread evenly across all wells of several immunoSEQ 96-well plates, with each plate serving as a replicate. For sorted subsets, approximately 210 ng of genomic DNA, equivalent to 25,000 to 35,000 T cell genomes, went into each replicate PCR. Purified libraries were measured with a Qubit 3.0 fluorometer, size-checked on a Bioanalyzer 2100, and measured again with the KAPA Library Quantification kit. Every immunoSEQ 96-well plate was sequenced on a dedicated single-read 150-cycle Illumina NextSeq 550 flow cell. As for how the authors treated the data: Because only junctional sequences without quality scores were contained in the immunoSEQ output, filtering matching that applied to full-length reads could not be performed. To assign V/J genes and CDR3, sequences were annotated against IMGT germline references using PyIR, a Python wrapper for IgBLAST v1.9. Reads were removed for weak V/J assignments (E-value above 1e-6), missing CDR3, stop codons, out-of-frame junctions, or ambiguous translated residues. V3J clonotypes were defined as sequences sharing an identical inferred V gene, J gene, and CDR3 amino acid sequence. Percentage overlap between repertoires was calculated by dividing the number of shared unique clonotypes by the size of the smaller repertoire. Richness of each repertoire was evaluated using RTK rarefaction, the Chao1 estimator, and Recon v2.1 estimates of unobserved clonotypes. Generation probabilities were computed with OLGA for all TCRbeta clonotypes obtained by the gDNA method from several donors. Here the immuneACCESS table is served through TCRdb, limited to in-frame sequences with V and J called. Missing clones are a known gap in these copies; in checked studies unresolved V genes cover under half, and the rest lacks a known reason. V, J and clone size are those of that table, while D and trimming were read from the DNA. The sample yields over 2 million clones; 95% were counted once. More than 0.1% of the sample goes to the ten largest clones.

This entry comes from a study of shared clonotypes between healthy human individuals (TCRdb year 2020). For the study in its entirety: The cohort comprised two women and a few men aged 18 to 49 years. Leukapheresis yielded between about 0.94 and 9 billion PBMCs per donor. To estimate repertoire size and how much clonotype sharing occurs between individuals, the study deeply sequenced the blood TCR repertoires of five or six healthy adults. For each donor, three plates each were used for CD4 naive and CD4 memory, two plates were used for CD8 naive, and one plate was used for CD8 memory. To increase sequencing depth and limit assay-specific biases, different laboratories used diverse techniques to prepare libraries and sequence TCR repertoires. On the study overall, not on this receptor specifically: The small number of donors limited the genetic and exposure-history diversity represented. Naive subsets generally had larger estimated clonotype richness than memory subsets. When four donors were compared, the shared fraction of clonotypes was 5% to 6.5% for naive CD4, less than 4% for naive CD8, 2% to 2.5% for memory CD4, and roughly 0.4% for memory CD8. Compared with non-shared clonotypes, clonotypes shared by all four sorted-subset donors had higher generation probabilities. Incomplete sequencing was indicated by rarefaction of sorted-subset datasets, despite the large sequencing depth. Pairwise subsampling indicated that sequencing depth was expected to affect the degree of clonotype sharing among donors. Sampling was restricted to blood, and TCR repertoires in tissue are likely to differ from TCR repertoires in blood.

CDR1 and CDR2 (LNHDA, SQIVND) derive from the germline V gene (reference sequence). Taken from cysteine to phenylalanine, the CDR3 has 13 residues. Just the 39-base CDR3 DNA is kept, in frame starting at base 1. Trimming at the junction amounts to 8 bases on V and 0 bases on J, and the germline ends lie 8 bases apart. The donors were healthy, HIV-negative adults with no recently reported acute infections or vaccinations. All donors were Caucasian adults living in Nashville, Tennessee, USA. CD4+ T cells were enriched by magnetic negative selection; naive cells were then positively selected on CD45RA, and the negative fraction formed the memory subset. After blood collection by leukapheresis, PBMCs were isolated using Ficoll-Histopaque density gradient centrifugation and then cryopreserved in the vapor phase of liquid nitrogen. Analytical flow cytometry was used to check the purity and quantity of each magnetically sorted T cell population. Genomic DNA was isolated from every sorted fraction and measured by UV absorbance on a Nanodrop 2000c.

The origin of this receptor is a young man in good health. This chain is built from TRBV19 and TRBJ1-3; a confident D gene designation cannot be given. What was sequenced was naive CD4+ T cells sorted from blood. The cell subset or site label, read with the paper, signifies: CD45RA+ positively selected. Here the CDR3 is given as CASRIASGNTIYF. The base sequence is TGTGCCAGTCGAATAGCCTCTGGAAACACCATATATTTT.